These 27 T cell receptor beta chains came from one sample sequenced in a study of T cells in Graves' hyperthyroidism and ophthalmopathy. Researchers took RNA transcripts and amplified the TCR beta CDR3 regions from them. Using the HTBI primer set, a first-round RT-PCR was run on the TCR CDR3. From the multiplex PCR reads, TCRdb called clonotypes with MiXCR, one entry per CDR3 protein. This sample has 450,000 to 550,000 distinct CDR3 sequences; around a quarter occur once, and the top ten carry approximately 10%. What was sequenced was blood. All receptors come from a young woman with Graves' ophthalmopathy.

This clonotype came up a few times. This rearrangement joins TRBV6-1 to TRBJ2-5; the D gene is possibly TRBD2 (6 bases). V dropped 6 bases and J dropped 5 bases, with 19 bases sitting between them. This CDR3 has 15 residues. Per germline, CDR1 MNHNS and CDR2 SASEGT. CDR3 bases: TGTGCCAGCAGGGACTACAGCGAACCTGCGGAGACCCAGTACTTC. This gives the protein CASRDYSEPAETQYF.

The chain employs TRBV12-3 or TRBV12-4 and TRBJ2-5, with 14 positions matching TRBD2. J lost 5 bases, V lost 1 base, and 9 bases had no gene match. The CDR3 spans 18 residues. This CDR3 is CASSLGLAGGPSLETQYF. The CDR3 DNA reads as TGTGCCAGCAGTTTAGGACTAGCGGGAGGGCCTTCATTGGAGACCCAGTACTTC.

This clonotype turned up a few times. This chain joins TRBV20-1 and TRBJ1-5; D is unclear. This CDR3 has 12 amino acids. V lost 2 bases, J lost 4 bases, and 6 bases lay in between. The germline gives CDR1 DFQATT, CDR2 SNEGSKA (reference sequence). The CDR3 loop is CSARSRNQPQHF. CDR3 sequence (DNA): TGCAGTGCTAGAAGTCGGAATCAGCCCCAGCATTTT.

There are many counts of this clonotype. The J gene is TRBJ2-7, the V gene TRBV6-5; D is ambiguous. Germline CDR1 reads MNHEY; CDR2 reads SVGAGI. CDR3 size: 15 residues. Trimming cost V 0 bases and J 2 bases, with 11 bases left between them. The CDR3 DNA sequence: TGTGCCAGCAGTTACTCGTGGCAGACCCCCTACGAGCAGTACTTC. Translating it yields CASSYSWQTPYEQYF.

The CDR3 loop reads CSARGPSTYEQYF. The CDR3 region has the DNA TGCAGTGCTAGGGGCCCCAGCACCTACGAGCAGTACTTC. The chain joins TRBV20-1 to TRBJ2-7; D remains ambiguous. CDR1 is DFQATT and CDR2 is SNEGSKA in the germline V gene (reference sequence). Trimming cost V 3 bases and J 2 bases, with 11 bases left between them. The CDR3 totals 13 residues.

This chain links TRBV28 with TRBJ1-3; the D is unclear. CDR1 MDHEN and CDR2 SYDVKM come from the germline V gene. Trimming pared 7 bases from V and 0 bases from J, leaving 13 bases between. The CDR3 covers 15 residues. CDR3 protein: CASNGWSLSGNTIYF. For the CDR3, the DNA is TGTGCCAGCAATGGATGGAGCCTCTCTGGAAACACCATATATTTT.

In its sample, this clonotype was seen many times. The rearrangement joins TRBV7-9 to TRBJ2-5, with D hard to call. In germline, CDR1 is SEHNR, CDR2 FQNEAQ (reference sequence). This CDR3 is built from 11 residues. The V end was cut by 4 bases, the J end by 6 bases, with 6 bases between. The DNA of the CDR3 is TGTGCCAGCAGCTCCAGCCAGACCCAGTACTTC. Residues: CASSSSQTQYF.

This clonotype was counted many times. V usage is TRBV24-1 and J usage is TRBJ2-2; possibly TRBD1 for D (5 bases). The germline V and J ends were trimmed by 4 bases and 2 bases, with 7 bases remaining between them. The germline CDR1 and CDR2 sequences are KGHDR and SFDVKD. The CDR3 has 14 residues. The chain's CDR3 is CATSDQGNTGELFF. The CDR3 bases are TGTGCCACCAGTGACCAGGGTAACACCGGGGAGCTGTTTTTT.

This clonotype was counted many times. The chain carries TRBV6-2 or TRBV6-3 and TRBJ2-7; D possibly corresponds to TRBD1 (6 bases). This CDR3 has 13 amino acids. Germline values: CDR1 MNHEY, CDR2 SVGEGT. Deletions cut 6 bases from V and 1 base from J, with 10 bases between. The CDR3 DNA reads TGTGCCAGCAGGACAACAGGGTCCTACGAGCAGTACTTC. Protein: CASRTTGSYEQYF.

The table lists this clonotype with a few counts. The chain is built from TRBV10-3 and TRBJ2-5; 12 nucleotides agree with TRBD2. After removal of 5 bases from V and 2 bases from J, the junction contained 0 bases not matched to a gene. Germline CDR1 reads ENHRY; CDR2 reads SYGVKD. This CDR3 is built from 14 residues. The CDR3 DNA follows: TGTGCCATCAGTCTAGCGGGGGGGCAAGAGACCCAGTACTTC. It is translated as CAISLAGGQETQYF.

This clonotype was observed many times. The V and J genes are TRBV28 and TRBJ1-5; D perhaps matches TRBD1 (6 bases). With 3 bases removed from V and 0 bases from J, the gap between germline ends came to 9 bases. The CDR3 is 15 residues long. Germline V gives CDR1 MDHEN, CDR2 SYDVKM. Written as DNA, the CDR3 is TGTGCCAGCAGTTTTTGGACAGATAGCAATCAGCCCCAGCATTTT. Protein product: CASSFWTDSNQPQHF.

The rearrangement joins TRBV7-9 to TRBJ1-1; D possibly corresponds to TRBD1 (5 bases). This CDR3 is built from 14 residues. Germline CDR1 is SEHNR and CDR2 is FQNEAQ (reference sequence). V was pared by 6 bases and J by 5 bases, with 16 bases between. The CDR3 sequence is CASRRDGGLTEAFF. The CDR3 coding sequence is TGTGCCAGCAGACGGGACGGAGGATTGACTGAAGCTTTCTTT.

This clonotype came up many times. The chain joins TRBV11-2 to TRBJ1-3; D is unresolved. V lost 5 bases to trimming and J lost 0 bases, with 8 bases between them. Germline V lookup: CDR1 SGHAT, CDR2 FQNNGV. CDR3 length: 14 residues. CDR3 DNA sequence: TGTGCCAGCAGCCGAGGGAGCTCTGGAAACACCATATATTTT. Amino acid sequence: CASSRGSSGNTIYF.

The rearrangement links TRBV6-5 to TRBJ2-5; D tentatively reads TRBD1 or TRBD2 (5 bases each). V was shortened by 0 bases and J by 5 bases, with 10 bases between the two germline ends. The CDR3 is 14 residues long. The germline gives CDR1 MNHEY, CDR2 SVGAGI. CDR3 nucleotide sequence: TGTGCCAGCAGTTACTCGTATGAGGGGGAGACCCAGTACTTC. Its translation: CASSYSYEGETQYF.

This chain links TRBV27 with TRBJ1-6, with 7 bases matching TRBD1. CDR1 is MNHEY, CDR2 SMNVEV, per germline (reference sequence). The CDR3 covers 18 residues. Losses at the gene ends were 4 bases for V and 3 bases for J; bases not matched to a gene: 12. The CDR3 loop reads CASSSRQGKTNYNSPLHF. Written as DNA, the CDR3 is TGTGCCAGCAGTTCGCGACAGGGCAAGACCAACTATAATTCACCCCTCCACTTT.

This clonotype was found many times. V usage is TRBV28 and J usage is TRBJ1-5, with 7 bases that match TRBD1. Germline CDR1 MDHEN, CDR2 SYDVKM. The CDR3 contains 15 residues. V was pared by 6 bases and J by 4 bases, with 9 bases of the junction left unmatched. CDR3 nucleotides: TGTGCCAGCAGCGACGCAGGGGGGTGGAATCAGCCCCAGCATTTT. Translated, it gives CASSDAGGWNQPQHF.

This clonotype came up many times. This chain joins TRBV6-1 and TRBJ1-1; no clear D gene. This CDR3 is built from 15 residues. In germline, CDR1 is MNHNS, CDR2 SASEGT. Trimming pared 3 bases from V and 5 bases from J, leaving 16 bases between. The CDR3 nucleotides read TGTGCCAGCAGTGAGATGTCGGACCGTAGTACTGAAGCTTTCTTT. This codes for CASSEMSDRSTEAFF.

V usage is TRBV27 and J usage is TRBJ1-5, with unresolved D. Germline CDR1 and CDR2: MNHEY and SMNVEV (reference sequence). CDR3 size: 12 residues. V was shortened by 6 bases and J by 6 bases, with 9 bases between the two germline ends. The CDR3 sequence is CASSLAIQPQHF. CDR3 in DNA: TGTGCCAGCAGCCTCGCAATTCAGCCCCAGCATTTT.

This clonotype was found a few times. This chain uses TRBV27 with TRBJ1-5; no clear D gene. Trimming removed 5 bases from V and 7 bases from J, with 12 bases in between. The CDR3 is made up of 13 amino acids. The V gene's germline CDR1 is MNHEY and CDR2 SMNVEV (reference sequence). The CDR3 is CASSTDWTQPQHF. The CDR3 region has the DNA TGTGCCAGCAGTACCGACTGGACCCAGCCCCAGCATTTT.

In this sample, this clonotype turned up many times. The chain combines TRBV27 with TRBJ1-1; a possible D gene is TRBD1 (5 bases). CDR1 is MNHEY, CDR2 SMNVEV, per germline (reference sequence). CDR3 length: 14 amino acids. V was clipped by 7 bases and J by 0 bases, with 12 bases between them. The CDR3 is CASTRVGMNTEAFF. DNA of the CDR3: TGTGCCAGCACCAGGGTGGGAATGAACACTGAAGCTTTCTTT.

A note on this clonotype: This could be a read error, since a much larger clone is one nucleotide away. The chain links TRBV5-1 to TRBJ2-7; possible D gene TRBD1, 6 bases. The CDR3 is 14 amino acids. The germline V and J ends were trimmed by 2 bases and 2 bases, with 11 bases remaining between them. CDR1 is SGHRS and CDR2 is YFSETQ in the germline V gene. The CDR3 coding sequence is TGCGCCAGCAGCTTCGGACAGTATCCCTACGAGCAGTACTTC. Translated: CASSFGQYPYEQYF.

The chain couples TRBV5-4 to TRBJ1-2; 11 bases map to TRBD1. Germline V lookup: CDR1 SGHNT, CDR2 YYREEE (reference sequence). This CDR3 contains 17 residues. Losses at the gene ends were 4 bases for V and 4 bases for J; bases not matched to a gene: 12. This CDR3 is CASSLGQGARRGYGYTF. CDR3 DNA sequence: TGTGCCAGCAGCCTTGGACAGGGGGCACGACGGGGCTATGGCTACACCTTC.

This clonotype was observed many times. The V gene is TRBV5-6, the J gene TRBJ1-5; D not certain. With 4 bases removed from V and 6 bases from J, the gap between germline ends came to 11 bases. Germline V gene data show CDR1 as SGHDT and CDR2 as YYEEEE. The CDR3 consists of 13 residues. CDR3 loop: CASSRGRGQPQHF. The CDR3 coding sequence is TGTGCCAGCAGCCGAGGGCGCGGTCAGCCCCAGCATTTT.

This chain joins TRBV20-1 and TRBJ1-1; 8 nucleotides align to TRBD1. The germline V gene has CDR1 DFQATT and CDR2 SNEGSKA (reference sequence). V lost 6 bases, J lost 12 bases, and 9 bases stayed unmatched. CDR3 length: 11 amino acids. CDR3 sequence: CSASQGAMSFF. In DNA, the CDR3 is TGCAGTGCCTCCCAGGGGGCGATGTCTTTCTTT.

This clonotype was seen a single time. The chain recombines TRBV11-2 with TRBJ2-2, with D unresolved. V was clipped by 0 bases and J by 1 base, with 12 bases between them. The CDR3 totals 17 residues. Germline lookup yields CDR1 SGHAT and CDR2 FQNNGV. The CDR3 coding sequence is TGTGCCAGCAGCTTAGAACTTCAGGCAGGGAACACCGGGGAGCTGTTTTTT. Translation gives CASSLELQAGNTGELFF.

This clonotype came up many times. V gene TRBV4-2 combines with J gene TRBJ2-7, with D possibly TRBD2 on 6 matching bases. The CDR3 loop spans 15 amino acids. Trimming took off 0 bases at V and 2 bases at J, with 11 bases between the two ends. Germline V CDR1 and CDR2: LGHNA, YNFKEQ. CDR3 sequence reads: CASSQDSAGPYEQYF. The DNA for the CDR3 is TGTGCCAGCAGCCAAGATTCGGCGGGGCCCTACGAGCAGTACTTC.

The chain couples TRBV3-1 to TRBJ1-5; D is unresolved. V was pared by 1 base and J by 3 bases, with 10 bases between. The germline V gene has CDR1 LGHDT and CDR2 YNNKEL (reference sequence). This CDR3 spans 15 amino acids. In DNA form, the CDR3 reads TGTGCCAGCAGCCAAGGGACGGGAGACAATCAGCCCCAGCATTTT. It specifies CASSQGTGDNQPQHF.